This record looks at one T cell receptor (beta chain) sequence and its context. The data stem from a study of blood T cell repertoires in COVID-19. At the level of the study: The analysed material was cDNA or gDNA that came from T cells, B-cell-depleted T cells, or PBMCs.

The CDR3 totals 14 residues. V dropped 4 bases and J dropped 4 bases, with 13 bases sitting between them. Germline V gene data show CDR1 as SQVTM and CDR2 as ANQGSEA. TCRdb's copy holds only in-frame clones and misses some; the assay was immunoSEQ multiplex PCR. The table lists roughly 240,000 clones, approximately 82% of them singletons, with approximately 2.3% in the top ten. Sequencing was done on a sample of peripheral blood. J is TRBJ2-2 and V is TRBV29-1; D is possibly TRBD1 (5 bases). This TCR derives from a man aged 35-49 years who had recovered from COVID-19. CDR3 DNA sequence: TGCAGCGTTGGGACACGCTCGGGCACCGGGGAGCTGTTTTTT. Amino acid sequence: CSVGTRSGTGELFF.